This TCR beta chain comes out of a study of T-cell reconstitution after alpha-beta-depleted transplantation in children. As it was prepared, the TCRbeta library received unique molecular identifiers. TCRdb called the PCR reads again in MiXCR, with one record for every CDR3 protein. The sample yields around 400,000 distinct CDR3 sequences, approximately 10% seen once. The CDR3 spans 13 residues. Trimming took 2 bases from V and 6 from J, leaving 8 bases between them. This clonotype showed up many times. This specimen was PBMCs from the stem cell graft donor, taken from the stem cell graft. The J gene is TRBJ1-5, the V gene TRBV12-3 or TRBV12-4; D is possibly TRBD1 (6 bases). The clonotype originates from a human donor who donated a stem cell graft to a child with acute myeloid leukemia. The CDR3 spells CASSLKGGQPQHF. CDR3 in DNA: TGTGCCAGCAGTTTAAAGGGGGGTCAGCCCCAGCATTTT.